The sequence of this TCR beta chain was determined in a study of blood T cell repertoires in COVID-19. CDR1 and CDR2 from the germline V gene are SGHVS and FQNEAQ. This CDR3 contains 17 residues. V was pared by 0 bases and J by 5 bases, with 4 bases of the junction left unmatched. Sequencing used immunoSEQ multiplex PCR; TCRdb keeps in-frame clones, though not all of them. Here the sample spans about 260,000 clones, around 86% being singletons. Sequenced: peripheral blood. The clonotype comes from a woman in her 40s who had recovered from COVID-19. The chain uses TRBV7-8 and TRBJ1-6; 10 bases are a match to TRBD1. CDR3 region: CASSLATGTGDNSPLHF. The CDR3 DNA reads TGTGCCAGCAGCTTAGCCACGGGGACAGGGGATAATTCACCCCTCCACTTT.